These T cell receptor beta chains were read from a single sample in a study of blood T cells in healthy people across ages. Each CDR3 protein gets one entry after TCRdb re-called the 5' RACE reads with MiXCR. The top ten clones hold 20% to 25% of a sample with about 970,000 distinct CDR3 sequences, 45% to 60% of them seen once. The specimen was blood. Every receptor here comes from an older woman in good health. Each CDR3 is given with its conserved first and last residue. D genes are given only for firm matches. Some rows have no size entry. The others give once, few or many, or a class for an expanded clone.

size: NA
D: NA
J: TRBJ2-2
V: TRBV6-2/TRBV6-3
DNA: TGTGCCAGCAGTTACTCCGAAACCGGGGAGCTGTTTTTT
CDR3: CASSYSETGELFF

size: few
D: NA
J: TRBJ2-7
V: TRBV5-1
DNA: TGCGCCAGCAGCTCATCTACGGACAGCCTCAAGTACTTC
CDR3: CASSSSTDSLKYF

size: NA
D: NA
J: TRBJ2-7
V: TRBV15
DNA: TGTGCCACCAGCAGGACTCCGGGCAGACAGGAGAACCACGAGCAGTACTTC
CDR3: CATSRTPGRQENHEQYF

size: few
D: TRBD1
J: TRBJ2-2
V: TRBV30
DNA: TGTGCCTGGAGGGGACAGAAGGCCGGGGAGCTGTTTTTT
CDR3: CAWRGQKAGELFF

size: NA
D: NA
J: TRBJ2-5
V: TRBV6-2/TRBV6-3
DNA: TGTGCCAGCAGACAGGGGTTCGGGGGTTTCCAAGAGACCCAGTACTTC
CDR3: CASRQGFGGFQETQYF

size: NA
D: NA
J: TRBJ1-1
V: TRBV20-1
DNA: TGCAGTGCTAGGGAAGTTGTAGCTTTCTTT
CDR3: CSAREVVAFF

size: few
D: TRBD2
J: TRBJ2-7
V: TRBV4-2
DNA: TGTGCCAGCAGCCAGCTCCGGACTAGCGGGATCTACGAGCAGTACTTC
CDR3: CASSQLRTSGIYEQYF

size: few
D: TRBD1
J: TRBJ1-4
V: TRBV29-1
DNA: TGCAGCGTTAGGACAGGGGGCGGTGAAAAACTGTTTTTT
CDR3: CSVRTGGGEKLFF

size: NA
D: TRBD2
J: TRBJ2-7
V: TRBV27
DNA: TGTGCCAGCAGTTATAGCGGGGGGACCTACGAGCAGTACTTC
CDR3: CASSYSGGTYEQYF

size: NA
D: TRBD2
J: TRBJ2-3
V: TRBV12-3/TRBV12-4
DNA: TGTGCCAGCAGGCAGCAGCGGGGCAGACTCACAGATACGCAGTATTTT
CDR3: CASRQQRGRLTDTQYF

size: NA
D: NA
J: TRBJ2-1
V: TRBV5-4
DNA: TGTGCCAGCAGGGTATTAGGGGCCTACAATGAGCAGTTCTTC
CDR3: CASRVLGAYNEQFF

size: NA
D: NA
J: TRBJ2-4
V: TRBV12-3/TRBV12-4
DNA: TGTGCCAGCAGTCCCAGGGTTTACAAAAACATTCAGTACTTC
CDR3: CASSPRVYKNIQYF

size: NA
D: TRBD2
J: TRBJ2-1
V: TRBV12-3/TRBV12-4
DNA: TGTGCCAGCACCCTTTTGGGAGGTCTAGCGGAATTGAGCTCCTACAATGAGCAGTTCTTC
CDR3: CASTLLGGLAELSSYNEQFF

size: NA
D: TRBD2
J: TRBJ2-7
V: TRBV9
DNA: TGTGCCAGCAGCCCAATCGGGACTAGCGGTTACGAGCAGTACTTC
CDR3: CASSPIGTSGYEQYF

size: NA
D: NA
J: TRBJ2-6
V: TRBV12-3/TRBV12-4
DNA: TGTGCCAGCAGTTTGTGGGGGGAGTCTGGGGCCAACGTCCTGACTTTC
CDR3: CASSLWGESGANVLTF

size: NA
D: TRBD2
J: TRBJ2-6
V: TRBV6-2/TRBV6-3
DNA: TGTGCCAGCAGTTACTACGGTCCGGGACTAGCGGAATTCTCTGGGGCCAACGTCCTGACTTTC
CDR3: CASSYYGPGLAEFSGANVLTF

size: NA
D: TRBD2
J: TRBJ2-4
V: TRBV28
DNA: TGTGGAAGTAGCGGGAGCGGGGCCAAAAACATTCAGTACTTC
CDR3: CGSSGSGAKNIQYF

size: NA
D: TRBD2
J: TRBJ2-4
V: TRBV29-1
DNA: TGCAGCGTTATACTAGCGGGGGCAGCCAAAAACATTCAGTACTTC
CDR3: CSVILAGAAKNIQYF

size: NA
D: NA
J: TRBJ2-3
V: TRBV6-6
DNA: TGTGCCAGCAGTCACGGGACCGGGGCCACAGATACGCAGTATTTT
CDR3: CASSHGTGATDTQYF

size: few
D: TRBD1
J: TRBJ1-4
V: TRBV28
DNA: TGTGCCAGCAGTTATAGGACAGGCAATGAAAAACTGTTTTTT
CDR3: CASSYRTGNEKLFF

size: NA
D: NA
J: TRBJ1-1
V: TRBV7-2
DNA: TGTGCCAGCAATTATCTGAACACTGAAGCTTTCTTT
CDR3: CASNYLNTEAFF

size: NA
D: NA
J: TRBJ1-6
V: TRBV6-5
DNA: TGTGCCAGCAGGCGGGGACATGCACCCCTCCACTTT
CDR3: CASRRGHAPLHF

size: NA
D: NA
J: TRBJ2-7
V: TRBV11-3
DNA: TGTGCCAGCGGGTCCTACAATGAGCAGTACTTC
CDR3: CASGSYNEQYF

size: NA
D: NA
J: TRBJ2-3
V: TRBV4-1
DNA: TGCGCCAGCAGCCAACCCCTTAGGACGGCAGATACGCAGTATTTT
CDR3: CASSQPLRTADTQYF

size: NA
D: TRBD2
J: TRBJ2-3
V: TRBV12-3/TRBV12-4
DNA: TGTGCCAGCAGTTCGACTAGCGGGAACACAGATACGCAGTATTTT
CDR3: CASSSTSGNTDTQYF

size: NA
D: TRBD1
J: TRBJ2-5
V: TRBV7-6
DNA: TGTGCCAGCAGCTTAGCGGGACAGGGGGGGAAGACCCAGTACTTC
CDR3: CASSLAGQGGKTQYF

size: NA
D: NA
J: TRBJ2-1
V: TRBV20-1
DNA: TGCAGTGCTACTGTCGGCGGGATCTACAATGAGCAGTTCTTC
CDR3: CSATVGGIYNEQFF

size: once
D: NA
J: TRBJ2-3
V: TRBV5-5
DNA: TGTGCCAGCAGCCGGTTCTGGGGTTCATCAGATACGCAGTATTTT
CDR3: CASSRFWGSSDTQYF

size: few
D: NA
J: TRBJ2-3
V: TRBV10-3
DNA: TGTGCCAGTGCCCTCCCATCGGGGGACGTGGCAGATACGCAGTATTTT
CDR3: CASALPSGDVADTQYF

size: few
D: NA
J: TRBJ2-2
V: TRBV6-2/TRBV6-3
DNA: TGTGCCAGCAGTTTGGGGACAATAAACACCGGGGAGCTGTTTTTT
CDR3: CASSLGTINTGELFF

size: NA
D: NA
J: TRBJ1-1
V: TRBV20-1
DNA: TGCAGTGCTAGTGGTGGGAGGGCTTTGAACACTGAAGCTTTCTTT
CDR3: CSASGGRALNTEAFF

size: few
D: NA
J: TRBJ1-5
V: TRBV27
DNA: TGTGCCAGCAGTCCCCTGGCAGGCCAGCATCAGCCCCAGCATTTT
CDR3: CASSPLAGQHQPQHF

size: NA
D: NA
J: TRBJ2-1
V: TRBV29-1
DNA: TGCAGCGTTGGCCAGGGAGTCTCCTACAATGAGCAGTTCTTC
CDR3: CSVGQGVSYNEQFF

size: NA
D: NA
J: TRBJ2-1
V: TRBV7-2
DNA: TGTGCCAGCAGCTTAGATCAGCGGAGCTACAATGAGCAGTTCTTC
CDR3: CASSLDQRSYNEQFF

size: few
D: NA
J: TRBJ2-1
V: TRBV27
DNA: TGTGCCAGCAGTTTATTAGGTATCGATGAGCAGTTCTTC
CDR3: CASSLLGIDEQFF

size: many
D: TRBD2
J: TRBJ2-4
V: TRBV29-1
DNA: TGCAGCGCTACCTACCGGACTAGCAAAATAGCCAAAAACATTCAGTACTTC
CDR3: CSATYRTSKIAKNIQYF

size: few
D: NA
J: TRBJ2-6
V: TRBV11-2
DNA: TGTGCCAGCAGCCCCTACGGGACTTCTGGGGCCAACGTCCTGACTTTC
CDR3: CASSPYGTSGANVLTF

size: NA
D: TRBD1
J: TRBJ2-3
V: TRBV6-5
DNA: TGTGCCAGCAGTTACTCCGGGACAGCCACAGATACGCAGTATTTT
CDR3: CASSYSGTATDTQYF

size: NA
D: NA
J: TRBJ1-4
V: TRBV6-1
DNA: TGTGCCAGCAGTGAGGGGACAATTGAAAAACTGTTTTTT
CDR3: CASSEGTIEKLFF

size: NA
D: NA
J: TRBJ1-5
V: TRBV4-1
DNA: TGCGCCAGCAGCCAAGATGTGCAGGCGTATCAGCCCCAGCATTTT
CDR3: CASSQDVQAYQPQHF

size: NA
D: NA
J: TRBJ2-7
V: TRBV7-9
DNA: TGTGCCACCGCACTGGACGGGAAAAGTGGTGAGCAGTACTTC
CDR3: CATALDGKSGEQYF

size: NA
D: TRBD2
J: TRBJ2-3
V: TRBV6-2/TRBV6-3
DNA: TGTGCCAGCAGTCGAGGCCTAGCGGGAGCTACGCAGTATTTT
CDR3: CASSRGLAGATQYF

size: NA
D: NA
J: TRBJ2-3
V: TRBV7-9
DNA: TGTACCAGCACCTTCTCGCGGAACACAGATACGCAGTATTTT
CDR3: CTSTFSRNTDTQYF

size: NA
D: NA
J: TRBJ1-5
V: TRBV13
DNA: TGTGCCAGCAGCCAAGGGGGTCCCGGTCAGCCCCAGCATTTT
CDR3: CASSQGGPGQPQHF

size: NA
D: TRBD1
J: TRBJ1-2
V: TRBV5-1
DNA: TGCGCCAGCAGCCCAACGGACAGGGGGCTTGGCTATGGCTACACCTTC
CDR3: CASSPTDRGLGYGYTF

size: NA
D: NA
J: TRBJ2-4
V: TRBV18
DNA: TGTGCCAGCTCGCCCCGGGACCAGGGCATTCAGTACTTC
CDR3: CASSPRDQGIQYF

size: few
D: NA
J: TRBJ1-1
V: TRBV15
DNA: TGTGCCACCAGCAGAGACGCTAACACTGAAGCTTTCTTT
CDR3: CATSRDANTEAFF

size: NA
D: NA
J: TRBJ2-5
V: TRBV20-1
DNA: TGCAGTGCTGAAAAGCAAGAGACCCAGTACTTC
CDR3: CSAEKQETQYF

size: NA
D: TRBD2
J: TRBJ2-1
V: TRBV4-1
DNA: TGCGCCAGCAGCCAACCGACTAGCGGGAAGTACAATGAGCAGTTCTTC
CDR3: CASSQPTSGKYNEQFF

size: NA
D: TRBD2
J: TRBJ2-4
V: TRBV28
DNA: TGTGCCAGCAGTTTGGGCTACGGGACTAGCGGGAACCTAGCCAAAAACATTCAGTACTTC
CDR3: CASSLGYGTSGNLAKNIQYF

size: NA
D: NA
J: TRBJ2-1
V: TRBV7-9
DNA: TGTGCCGGTGGCAATGAGCAGTTCTTC
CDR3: CAGGNEQFF

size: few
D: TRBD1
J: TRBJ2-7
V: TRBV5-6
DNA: TGTGCCAGCAGCTTGGTGGGACAGGGAATTTCCTACGAGCAGTACTTC
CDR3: CASSLVGQGISYEQYF

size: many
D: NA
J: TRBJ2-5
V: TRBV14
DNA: TGTGCCAGCAGCCGGAACAGGGCGCAAGAGACCCAGTACTTC
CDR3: CASSRNRAQETQYF

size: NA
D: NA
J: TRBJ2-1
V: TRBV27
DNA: TGTGCCAGCAGTTTAACAGCGGTGAGCTCCTACAATGAGCAGTTCTTC
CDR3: CASSLTAVSSYNEQFF

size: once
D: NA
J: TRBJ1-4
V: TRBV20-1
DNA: TGCAGTGCTAGAGGGCGCATGAGGGGGAGGAATGAAAAACTGTTTTTT
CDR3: CSARGRMRGRNEKLFF

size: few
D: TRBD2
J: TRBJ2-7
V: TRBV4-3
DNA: TGCGCCAGCAGCGAAGCGGGAGAGCGCTCCTACGAGCAGTACTTC
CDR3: CASSEAGERSYEQYF

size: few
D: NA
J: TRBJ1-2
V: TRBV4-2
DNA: TGTGCCAGCAGCCAAGATGACTTGAAGGGGGAGGGTGGCTACACCTTC
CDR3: CASSQDDLKGEGGYTF